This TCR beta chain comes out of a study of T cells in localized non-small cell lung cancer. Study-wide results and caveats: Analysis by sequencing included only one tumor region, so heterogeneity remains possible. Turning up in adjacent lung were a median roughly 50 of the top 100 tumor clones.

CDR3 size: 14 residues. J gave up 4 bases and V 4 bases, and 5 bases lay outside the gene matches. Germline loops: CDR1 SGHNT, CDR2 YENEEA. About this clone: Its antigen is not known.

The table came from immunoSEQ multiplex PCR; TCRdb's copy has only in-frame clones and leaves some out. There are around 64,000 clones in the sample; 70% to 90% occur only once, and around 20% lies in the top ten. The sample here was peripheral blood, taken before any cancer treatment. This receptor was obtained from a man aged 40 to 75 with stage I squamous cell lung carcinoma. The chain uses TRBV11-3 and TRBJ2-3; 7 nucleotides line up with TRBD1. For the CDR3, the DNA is TGTGCCAGCAGCTCCACAGGGGCTTCAGATACGCAGTATTTT. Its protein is CASSSTGASDTQYF. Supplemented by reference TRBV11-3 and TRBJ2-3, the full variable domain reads EAGVVQSPRYKIIEKKQPVAFWCNPISGHNTLYWYLQNLGQGPELLIRYENEEAVDDSQLPKDRFSAERLKGVDSTLKIQPAELGDSAVYLCASSSTGASDTQYFGPGTRLTVL.